This entry describes one T cell receptor beta chain. Its antigen is currently unknown. Each sample used at least 7 million PBMCs. This CDR3 spans 14 amino acids. V lost 0 bases, J lost 7 bases, and 3 bases stayed unmatched. Germline assignment: CDR1 DFQATT and CDR2 SNEGSKA (reference sequence). The sample belongs to a study of blood T cells in healthy people across ages. Overall study findings and caveats: Long-lived donors had more naive CD4+ cells and higher diversity than aged donors.

Then a second PCR, running about 6 to 12 cycles, was carried out with a sample-barcoded 5' primer and a J-beta primer mix. TCRdb processed the 5' RACE reads anew with MiXCR; each CDR3 protein has one entry. The table includes fewer than 1.5 million distinct CDR3 sequences, 42% detected once. V is TRBV20-1 and J is TRBJ1-6; TRBD1 matches at 7 bases. Sequencing was carried out using blood. This TCR derives from a woman aged 18-30 years in good health. The CDR3 DNA is TGCAGTGCTAGAGAAGACAGGGCAAATTCACCCCTCCACTTT. The encoded protein is CSAREDRANSPLHF.